These T cell receptor beta chains were read from a single sample in a study of blood T cell repertoires in COVID-19. TCRdb's table, derived via immunoSEQ multiplex PCR, lists solely in-frame clones and lacks some. The sample has roughly 270,000 clones, approximately 85% seen once. Sequenced material: peripheral blood. The source of these receptors is a man between 18 and 35 years old with active or convalescent COVID-19. Both conserved end residues are part of each CDR3. Each record gives: D gene, clone size, J gene, V gene, CDR3 protein, CDR3 DNA. A D gene is named only where the DNA matches it firmly. Part of the rows lack a size; the others show once, few, many or a class for expanded clones.

D: .
size: few
J: TRBJ1-6
V: TRBV19
CDR3: CASSAFQQVLPNSPLHF
DNA: TGTGCCAGTAGTGCCTTCCAACAGGTACTGCCTAATTCACCCCTCCACTTT

D: TRBD1
size: .
J: TRBJ1-5
V: TRBV7-6
CDR3: CASSLEPGQDNQPQHF
DNA: TGTGCCAGCAGCTTAGAGCCGGGACAGGATAATCAGCCCCAGCATTTT

D: .
size: .
J: TRBJ1-2
V: TRBV7-9
CDR3: CASSLGGQENYGYTF
DNA: TGTGCCAGCAGCTTAGGAGGGCAGGAAAACTATGGCTACACCTTC

D: TRBD1
size: .
J: TRBJ2-7
V: TRBV14
CDR3: CASSLRGSRGLGEQYF
DNA: TGTGCCAGCAGCCTACGGGGGTCCAGGGGGCTAGGTGAGCAGTACTTC

D: .
size: once
J: TRBJ2-7
V: TRBV9
CDR3: CASSGRDSSEQYF
DNA: TGTGCCAGCAGCGGTCGCGACAGTTCCGAGCAGTACTTC

D: .
size: once
J: TRBJ1-1
V: TRBV9
CDR3: CASSVGVVGGEWRANTEAFF
DNA: TGTGCCAGCAGCGTAGGTGTGGTGGGTGGGGAGTGGAGGGCAAACACTGAAGCTTTCTTT

D: TRBD1
size: .
J: TRBJ1-3
V: TRBV7-8
CDR3: CASSLLPTGGENTIYF
DNA: TGTGCCAGCAGCTTACTCCCGACAGGGGGCGAAAACACCATATATTTT

D: .
size: .
J: TRBJ1-2
V: TRBV2
CDR3: CASTRSRVMDYGYTF
DNA: TGTGCCAGCACCCGATCCCGGGTGATGGACTATGGCTACACCTTC

D: .
size: .
J: TRBJ1-5
V: TRBV5-5
CDR3: CASSLVLTGESNQPQHF
DNA: TGTGCCAGCAGCTTGGTCCTAACAGGCGAGAGCAATCAGCCCCAGCATTTT

D: .
size: .
J: TRBJ2-1
V: TRBV24-1
CDR3: CATSDPRGERDNEQFF
DNA: TGTGCCACCAGTGACCCCCGGGGCGAGCGGGACAATGAGCAGTTCTTC

D: TRBD1
size: .
J: TRBJ1-1
V: TRBV3-1/TRBV3-2
CDR3: CASSQTGEAFF
DNA: TGTGCCAGCAGCCAGACAGGGGAAGCTTTCTTT

D: .
size: .
J: TRBJ2-1
V: TRBV19
CDR3: CASSISSVYVNEQFF
DNA: TGTGCCAGTAGTATATCTAGCGTGTATGTAAATGAGCAGTTCTTC

D: .
size: .
J: TRBJ1-3
V: TRBV11-2
CDR3: CASSLIGGTGNTIYF
DNA: TGTGCCAGCAGCTTAATAGGGGGAACTGGAAACACCATATATTTT

D: TRBD2
size: .
J: TRBJ2-5
V: TRBV7-2
CDR3: CASSLVRGGSPQETQYF
DNA: TGTGCCAGCAGCTTAGTCCGGGGGGGCTCACCTCAAGAGACCCAGTACTTC

D: TRBD1
size: .
J: TRBJ1-4
V: TRBV2
CDR3: CASSEGTGDEKLFF
DNA: TGTGCCAGCAGTGAAGGGACAGGGGACGAAAAACTGTTTTTT

D: .
size: .
J: TRBJ2-1
V: TRBV24-1
CDR3: CATSDPPGEQFF
DNA: TGTGCCACCAGTGATCCACCCGGTGAGCAGTTCTTC

D: .
size: .
J: TRBJ2-2
V: TRBV11-2
CDR3: CASSLDRLRAAGELFF
DNA: TGTGCCAGCAGCTTAGATCGGCTCAGGGCGGCCGGGGAGCTGTTTTTT

D: TRBD1
size: .
J: TRBJ1-6
V: TRBV11-2
CDR3: CASSLRQGGNSPLHF
DNA: TGTGCCAGCAGCCTTCGACAGGGGGGGAATTCACCCCTCCACTTT

D: .
size: .
J: TRBJ2-2
V: TRBV19
CDR3: CASEGAGELFF
DNA: TGTGCCAGTGAGGGAGCCGGGGAGCTGTTTTTT

D: .
size: .
J: TRBJ1-2
V: TRBV9
CDR3: CASSARGEGFTF
DNA: TGTGCCAGCAGCGCCCGGGGGGAGGGTTTCACCTTC

D: TRBD1
size: once
J: TRBJ1-2
V: TRBV29-1
CDR3: CSVEADRGPNYGYTF
DNA: TGCAGCGTTGAAGCCGACAGGGGGCCTAACTATGGCTACACCTTC

D: .
size: .
J: TRBJ2-1
V: TRBV15
CDR3: CATSGVGDAYNEQFF
DNA: TGTGCCACCAGCGGCGTCGGGGATGCCTACAATGAGCAGTTCTTC

D: TRBD1
size: .
J: TRBJ1-6
V: TRBV7-2
CDR3: CASRLTGGHNSPLHF
DNA: TGTGCCAGCAGATTAACAGGGGGCCATAATTCACCCCTCCACTTT

D: .
size: .
J: TRBJ1-1
V: TRBV15
CDR3: CATSGPGNTEAFF
DNA: TGTGCCACCAGTGGGCCGGGAAACACTGAAGCTTTCTTT

D: .
size: few
J: TRBJ1-5
V: TRBV15
CDR3: CATSRGGWTESNQPQHF
DNA: TGTGCCACCAGCAGAGGGGGGTGGACAGAAAGTAATCAGCCCCAGCATTTT

D: .
size: .
J: TRBJ1-2
V: TRBV27
CDR3: CASRQARGLNYGYTF
DNA: TGTGCCAGCAGACAGGCACGCGGTCTGAACTATGGCTACACCTTC

D: .
size: .
J: TRBJ1-2
V: TRBV3-1/TRBV3-2
CDR3: CASSPLFGTTNYGYTF
DNA: TGTGCCAGCAGCCCCCTGTTCGGGACTACTAACTATGGCTACACCTTC

D: TRBD1
size: .
J: TRBJ2-7
V: TRBV27
CDR3: CASSLTGDEQYF
DNA: TGTGCCAGCAGTTTAACAGGGGACGAGCAGTACTTC

D: TRBD1
size: .
J: TRBJ1-1
V: TRBV7-2
CDR3: CASSLPRTGTEAFF
DNA: TGTGCCAGCAGCTTACCCCGGACAGGGACTGAAGCTTTCTTT

D: TRBD1
size: .
J: TRBJ2-5
V: TRBV9
CDR3: CASSVATGNQETQYF
DNA: TGTGCCAGCAGCGTGGCGACAGGGAACCAAGAGACCCAGTACTTC

D: .
size: .
J: TRBJ2-5
V: TRBV9
CDR3: CASSVVIGWTQYF
DNA: TGTGCCAGCAGCGTAGTTATCGGGTGGACCCAGTACTTC

D: .
size: .
J: TRBJ1-5
V: TRBV4-3
CDR3: CASSQSGNNQPQHF
DNA: TGCGCCAGCAGCCAAAGCGGAAACAATCAGCCCCAGCATTTT

D: .
size: once
J: TRBJ1-1
V: TRBV5-6
CDR3: CASSLGGGAEAFF
DNA: TGTGCCAGCAGCCTGGGGGGAGGGGCTGAAGCTTTCTTT

D: TRBD1
size: .
J: TRBJ1-6
V: TRBV13
CDR3: CASSDDRGRRAYNSPLHF
DNA: TGTGCCAGCAGCGACGACAGGGGGCGCCGGGCCTATAATTCACCCCTCCACTTT